Presented here are 27 T cell receptor beta chains from one specimen sequenced in a study of blood T cell repertoires in COVID-19. Clones were sequenced by immunoSEQ multiplex PCR, and TCRdb holds only the in-frame ones, with some missing. The sample has 60,000 to 75,000 clones, roughly 85% seen once. Sequencing was performed on peripheral blood. These TCRs come from a man aged 60-69 years with active or convalescent COVID-19.

This clone has just one count. This chain uses TRBV4-1 with TRBJ2-4; tentatively, D is TRBD1 (6 bases). With 1 base removed from V and 6 bases from J, the gap between germline ends came to 16 bases. The germline gives CDR1 MGHRA, CDR2 YSYEKL. The CDR3 loop spans 16 amino acids. The CDR3 protein is CASSQGKQGQGNIQYF. The CDR3 DNA sequence: TGCGCCAGCAGCCAAGGGAAACAGGGCCAGGGAAACATTCAGTACTTC.

The chain is built from TRBV6-1 and TRBJ2-5; tentative D call: TRBD2 (6 bases). The germline CDR1 and CDR2 sequences are MNHNS and SASEGT. CDR3 size: 14 residues. Trimming took 1 base from V and 5 from J, leaving 11 bases between them. This CDR3 reads CASSEVTSLETQYF. In DNA form, the CDR3 reads TGTGCCAGCAGTGAAGTCACTAGCTTGGAGACCCAGTACTTC.

This clone was detected only once. The rearrangement uses TRBV9 and TRBJ1-1, with D possibly matching TRBD1 (5 bases). The CDR3 has 14 residues. Germline CDR1 SGDLS, CDR2 YYNGEE. V lost 4 bases, J lost 2 bases, and 12 bases lay in between. The CDR3: CASSPLGANTEAFF. The CDR3, as DNA: TGTGCCAGCAGCCCCCTTGGGGCCAACACTGAAGCTTTCTTT.

The rearrangement uses TRBV11-2 and TRBJ2-2; TRBD2 might be the D (7 bases). Germline V gene data show CDR1 as SGHAT and CDR2 as FQNNGV. The CDR3 loop spans 15 amino acids. The V gene lost 5 bases and the J gene lost 6 bases, with 16 bases spanning the gap. Here the CDR3 DNA reads TGTGCCAGCAGCCGTGGGGGGGCGGGCGCCGGGGAGCTGTTTTTT. This gives the protein CASSRGGAGAGELFF.

This chain uses TRBV2 with TRBJ2-5, with D unresolved. CDR3 size: 11 residues. V lost 6 bases to trimming and J lost 5 bases, with 7 bases between them. Per the germline V gene, CDR1 is SNHLY and CDR2 is FYNNEI. The CDR3 spells CASRYSETQYF. CDR3 nucleotide sequence: TGTGCCAGCAGGTACTCGGAGACCCAGTACTTC.

This chain connects TRBV12-3 or TRBV12-4 to TRBJ2-3, with D tentatively TRBD2 (6 bases). The ends were cut back, 6 bases at V and 4 bases at J, with 11 bases in the middle. This CDR3 spans 13 amino acids. CDR3 bases: TGTGCCAGCAGCTACGGGGGTGCAGATACGCAGTATTTT. Amino acid sequence: CASSYGGADTQYF.

This clone was seen a few times. The chain recombines TRBV2 with TRBJ2-1, with 14 positions matching TRBD2. There are 16 residues in the CDR3. In germline, CDR1 is SNHLY, CDR2 FYNNEI. V lost 3 bases and J lost 9; bases outside the gene matches: 7. This chain's CDR3 is CASSDPGLAGGTEQFF. The CDR3 DNA reads TGTGCCAGCAGTGACCCTGGACTAGCGGGGGGCACTGAGCAGTTCTTC.

A single count supports this clone. The chain is built from TRBV5-1 and TRBJ2-3; 10 bases map to TRBD1. The V and J ends lost 0 bases and 11 bases, in that order; junction bases with no gene match: 9. Per the germline V gene, CDR1 is SGHRS and CDR2 is YFSETQ. CDR3 length equals 15 residues. CDR3 nucleotide sequence: TGCGCCAGCAGCTTGGGCACGGGACAGGGGAGGGGGCAGTATTTT. It yields the protein CASSLGTGQGRGQYF.

The V gene is TRBV7-2, the J gene TRBJ2-7; 10 nucleotides line up with TRBD2. Germline V gives CDR1 SGHTA, CDR2 FQGNSA. V lost 2 bases to trimming and J lost 4 bases; unmatched junction nucleotides: 5. The CDR3 runs 15 residues. CDR3 coding DNA: TGTGCCAGCAGCTTAAAGCCTAGCGGGGGATACGAGCAGTACTTC. Amino acid sequence: CASSLKPSGGYEQYF.

The rearrangement links TRBV16 to TRBJ1-1; D uncertain. V was cut by 0 bases and J by 1 base, with 15 bases left in between. This CDR3 spans 17 amino acids. The germline CDR1 and CDR2 sequences are KGHSY and FQNENV. The DNA of the CDR3 is TGTGCCAGCAGCCAATCAAGGCGGGGTGTCTGGAACACTGAAGCTTTCTTT. This encodes CASSQSRRGVWNTEAFF. The full variable domain, in which reference TRBV16 and TRBJ1-1 provide the parts outside the CDR3, is GEEVAQTPKHLVRGEGQKAKLYCAPIKGHSYVFWYQQVLKNEFKFLISFQNENVFDETGMPKERFSAKCLPNSPCSLEIQATKLEDSAVYFCASSQSRRGVWNTEAFFGQGTRLTVV.

This clone has a handful of counts. The V gene is TRBV5-1, the J gene TRBJ1-5; 9 nucleotides agree with TRBD1. The CDR3 runs to 15 residues. V dropped 4 bases and J dropped 6; count of bases not matched to a gene: 8. CDR1 is SGHRS and CDR2 is YFSETQ in the germline V gene. The CDR3 loop reads CASSPEGQGVQPQHF. Written as DNA, the CDR3 is TGCGCCAGCAGCCCGGAGGGACAGGGTGTTCAGCCCCAGCATTTT. The full variable domain, rest sourced from reference TRBV5-1 and TRBJ1-5, is KAGVTQTPRYLIKTRGQQVTLSCSPISGHRSVSWYQQTPGQGLQFLFEYFSETQRNKGNFPGRFSGRQFSNSRSEMNVSTLELGDSALYLCASSPEGQGVQPQHFGDGTRLSIL.

This clone appeared a single time. As DNA, the CDR3 is TGTGCCAGCAGCTTAGGCTCCACCGAGGATGAGCAGTTCTTC. It encodes CASSLGSTEDEQFF. J is TRBJ2-1 and V is TRBV7-2; D is uncertain. CDR1 is SGHTA and CDR2 is FQGNSA in the germline V gene. This CDR3 contains 14 residues. Between the trimmed V and J ends, which lost 1 base and 8 bases, there was a span of 12 bases.

The rearrangement links TRBV21-1 to TRBJ1-2; whether TRBD1, the table's D call, matches the DNA was not checked. TRBV21-1 is termed a pseudogene. The CDR3 extends over 18 amino acids. CDR3 residues: CASRPALTGARRYYGYTF. The CDR3 coding sequence is TGTGCCAGCAGACCCGCCCTAACAGGGGCACGGAGGTACTATGGCTACACCTTC.

The V and J genes are TRBV4-3 and TRBJ2-1; D is uncertain. Germline V gene lookup returns CDR1 LGHNA and CDR2 YSLEER. CDR3 size: 17 residues. Trimming left V 0 bases short and J 7 bases short, with 19 bases between. CDR3 DNA: TGCGCCAGCAGCCAAGATCTCGACCTACGCGGATGGAATGAGCAGTTCTTC. This sequence encodes CASSQDLDLRGWNEQFF.

The chain has TRBV6-5 and TRBJ2-1; 7 bases map to TRBD2. V dropped 0 bases and J dropped 1; count of bases not matched to a gene: 3. CDR1 and CDR2 (germline): MNHEY, SVGAGI. The CDR3 spans 16 residues. The CDR3 nucleotides are TGTGCCAGCAGTTACTCAACGGGGGGTTCCTACAATGAGCAGTTCTTC. It yields the protein CASSYSTGGSYNEQFF.

The rearrangement joins TRBV21-1 to TRBJ1-1. TRBV21-1 is a recognized pseudogene. The CDR3 contains 14 residues. This chain's CDR3 is CASSSGVRGTEAFF. The CDR3 DNA reads as TGTGCCAGCTCCAGTGGGGTGCGCGGGACTGAAGCTTTCTTT.

The chain combines TRBV19 with TRBJ2-5, with 9 bases aligning to TRBD1. The length of the CDR3 is 15 residues. V lost 5 bases to trimming and J lost 4 bases; unmatched junction nucleotides: 8. CDR1 and CDR2 (germline): LNHDA, SQIVND (reference sequence). As DNA, the CDR3 is TGTGCCAGTAGTGTTCCGGGACAGGGAGGAGAGACCCAGTACTTC. It specifies CASSVPGQGGETQYF.

V gene TRBV10-3 combines with J gene TRBJ2-2, with D perhaps TRBD2 (6 bases). Germline assignment: CDR1 ENHRY and CDR2 SYGVKD. The CDR3 has 14 amino acids. V shed 8 bases and J shed 2 bases, with 12 bases lying between them. The CDR3 DNA reads as TGTGCCATCTGGACGGGGGTCAACACCGGGGAGCTGTTTTTT. It yields the protein CAIWTGVNTGELFF.

The chain couples TRBV7-3 to TRBJ2-1; no clear D gene. Germline-derived CDR1 and CDR2 are SGHTA and FQGTGA. With 2 bases removed from V and 0 bases from J, the gap between germline ends came to 11 bases. The CDR3 runs to 16 residues. CDR3 residues: CASSLRSLHSYNEQFF. The CDR3 region has the DNA TGTGCCAGCAGCTTACGGTCGCTCCACTCCTACAATGAGCAGTTCTTC.

The chain employs TRBV27 and TRBJ1-2; 7 positions match TRBD1. J was trimmed by 4 bases and V by 5 bases; bases with no gene match: 16. The CDR3 spans 17 residues. The germline V gene encodes CDR1 MNHEY and CDR2 SMNVEV (reference sequence). CDR3 sequence reads: CASSDRVIIRRVYGYTF. The CDR3 nucleotides read TGTGCCAGCAGTGACAGGGTAATCATTCGCAGAGTCTATGGCTACACCTTC.

This sequence joins TRBV15 and TRBJ1-2; D perhaps matches TRBD1 (5 bases). CDR1 LNHNV and CDR2 YYDKDF come from the germline V gene (reference sequence). CDR3 length: 15 residues. V was cut by 1 base and J by 6 bases, with 15 bases left in between. This CDR3 is CATSRALTANHGYTF. The CDR3 DNA reads as TGTGCCACCAGCAGAGCATTGACAGCCAACCATGGCTACACCTTC.

The chain combines TRBV28 with TRBJ2-1, with TRBD1 matching 8 bases. Unmatched junction bases numbered 8, after V lost 4 bases and J lost 9 bases. Germline V lookup: CDR1 MDHEN, CDR2 SYDVKM. The CDR3 runs 14 residues. CDR3 residues: CASSSISGGGEQFF. Here the CDR3 DNA reads TGTGCCAGCAGTTCCATCTCAGGGGGCGGTGAGCAGTTCTTC. Drawing the rest from reference TRBV28 and TRBJ2-1, the complete variable domain is DVKVTQSSRYLVKRTGEKVFLECVQDMDHENMFWYRQDPGLGLRLIYFSYDVKMKEKGDIPEGYSVSREKKERFSLILESASTNQTSMYLCASSSISGGGEQFFGPGTRLTVL.

The CDR3 reads CASSAGWANEKLFF. The CDR3 DNA reads TGTGCCAGCAGCGCGGGCTGGGCTAATGAAAAACTGTTTTTT. The V and J genes are TRBV7-2 and TRBJ1-4; no definite D call. The CDR3 loop spans 14 amino acids. The V gene lost 5 bases and the J gene lost 3 bases, with 10 bases spanning the gap. Germline V gene data show CDR1 as SGHTA and CDR2 as FQGNSA.

V usage is TRBV7-9 and J usage is TRBJ1-2; 9 nucleotides align to TRBD1. With 1 base clipped from V and 5 bases from J, the junction kept 2 bases outside the gene matches. The germline CDR1 and CDR2 sequences are SEHNR and FQNEAQ (reference sequence). The CDR3 is 14 residues long. As DNA, the CDR3 is TGTGCCAGCAGCTTAGTAGGGACAGGGTATGGCTACACCTTC. Its translation: CASSLVGTGYGYTF.

This clone appeared a few times. The genes are TRBV5-4 and TRBJ2-1; D possibly corresponds to TRBD2 (7 bases). Germline V lookup: CDR1 SGHNT, CDR2 YYREEE (reference sequence). This CDR3 is 15 amino acids long. V was trimmed by 3 bases and J by 7 bases, leaving 17 bases between them. The CDR3 sequence is CASSSMGGPDNEQFF. CDR3 DNA sequence: TGTGCCAGCAGCTCCATGGGGGGGCCGGATAATGAGCAGTTCTTC.

The chain joins TRBV11-2 to TRBJ1-4, with D uncertain. CDR1 SGHAT and CDR2 FQNNGV come from the germline V gene. Trimming removed 4 bases from V and 8 bases from J, with 17 bases in between. The CDR3 length is 15 residues. Here the CDR3 DNA reads TGTGCCAGCAGCTACCGGGATGGCCCGCCGGAAAAACTGTTTTTT. Its translation is CASSYRDGPPEKLFF.

This clone was counted a single time. The chain joins TRBV30 to TRBJ2-7; TRBD2 agrees at 13 bases. The CDR3 runs to 14 residues. Losses at the gene ends were 5 bases for V and 12 bases for J; bases not matched to a gene: 13. Per germline, CDR1 GTSNPN and CDR2 SVGIG (reference sequence). CDR3 loop: CAWAPGLAGPSPYF. CDR3 nucleotide sequence: TGTGCCTGGGCCCCGGGACTAGCGGGGCCATCACCGTACTTC.